These 22 T cell receptor beta chains were all obtained from the same sample, sequenced in a study of cytomegalovirus exposure and HLA in healthy donors. The assay was immunoSEQ multiplex PCR, and TCRdb's table has in-frame clones only and misses some. Of 85,000 to 130,000 clones in the sample, 88% were seen once. Input material: PBMCs. The receptors derive from a woman aged 18-30 years in good health and CMV-seropositive.

The chain is built from TRBV5-4 and TRBJ1-4; D gene uncertain. This CDR3 has 15 residues. Germline loops: CDR1 SGHNT, CDR2 YYREEE (reference sequence). The germline V and J ends were trimmed by 0 bases and 1 base, with 7 bases remaining between them. CDR3 DNA: TGTGCCAGCAGCTTGGGGTCAGAAACTAATGAAAAACTGTTTTTT. Translated: CASSLGSETNEKLFF.

This clone was found once. The chain recombines TRBV13 with TRBJ2-7; a weak D match, TRBD2 (5 bases). Germline V gene lookup returns CDR1 PRHDT and CDR2 FYEKMQ (reference sequence). V was cut by 4 bases and J by 0 bases, with 13 bases left in between. This CDR3 is 15 amino acids long. For the CDR3, the DNA is TGTGCCAGCAGCTGGTCCGGCCTAGCCTCCTACGAGCAGTACTTC. It encodes CASSWSGLASYEQYF. Full variable domain (rest looked up from reference TRBV13 and TRBJ2-7): AAGVIQSPRHLIKEKRETATLKCYPIPRHDTVYWYQQGPGQDPQFLISFYEKMQSDKGSIPDRFSAQQFSDYHSELNMSSLELGDSALYFCASSWSGLASYEQYFGPGTRLTVT.

The genes are TRBV7-2 and TRBJ1-6, with TRBD1 matching 7 bases. The CDR3 consists of 15 residues. Germline CDR1 SGHTA, CDR2 FQGNSA. V trimming: 2 bases; J trimming: 10 bases; junction bases outside the gene matches: 8. The CDR3 loop is CASSLSAGGGSPLHF. The CDR3 nucleotides read TGTGCCAGCAGCTTATCGGCAGGGGGAGGCTCACCCCTCCACTTT. Looking up the rest from reference TRBV7-2 and TRBJ1-6 gives the full variable domain: GAGVSQSPSNKVTEKGKDVELRCDPISGHTALYWYRQSLGQGLEFLIYFQGNSAPDKSGLPSDRFSAERTGGSVSTLTIQRTQQEDSAVYLCASSLSAGGGSPLHFGNGTRLTVT.

This clone has only one observation. The chain has TRBV7-9 and TRBJ2-2, with unresolved D. In germline, CDR1 is SEHNR, CDR2 FQNEAQ (reference sequence). The CDR3 is made up of 13 amino acids. Trimming shortened V by 2 bases and J by 4 bases, and 5 bases separated the two germline ends. CDR3 region: CASSLPGTGELFF. The DNA for the CDR3 is TGTGCCAGCAGCTTACCCGGCACCGGGGAGCTGTTTTTT. Drawing the rest from reference TRBV7-9 and TRBJ2-2, the complete variable domain is DTGVSQNPRHKITKRGQNVTFRCDPISEHNRLYWYRQTLGQGPEFLTYFQNEAQLEKSRLLSDRFSAERPKGSFSTLEIQRTEQGDSAMYLCASSLPGTGELFFGEGSRLTVL.

The chain employs TRBV14 and TRBJ1-2; D might be TRBD1 (6 bases). This CDR3 is built from 14 residues. Per germline, CDR1 SGHDN and CDR2 FVKESK. V was cut by 5 bases and J by 2 bases, with 12 bases left in between. The CDR3 nucleotides are TGTGCCAGCAGCTTCAGTACAGGGAACTATGGCTACACCTTC. It translates to CASSFSTGNYGYTF.

The genes are TRBV6-1 and TRBJ2-5; 7 bases are shared with TRBD2. The trim removed 5 bases at V and 4 bases at J, leaving 10 bases unmatched. The CDR3 is made up of 15 amino acids. Germline V CDR1 and CDR2: MNHNS, SASEGT. CDR3 sequence: CASSPPGGGRETQYF. For the CDR3, the DNA is TGTGCCAGCAGTCCACCGGGAGGCGGGAGAGAGACCCAGTACTTC.

This chain connects TRBV28 to TRBJ2-1, with 10 bases that match TRBD2. The CDR3 is made up of 16 amino acids. V trimming: 5 bases; J trimming: 2 bases; junction bases outside the gene matches: 6. Germline-derived CDR1 and CDR2 are MDHEN and SYDVKM. CDR3 bases: TGTGCCAGCAGTCCCAGGACTAGCGGAACCTACAATGAGCAGTTCTTC. Its translation: CASSPRTSGTYNEQFF.

The rearrangement uses TRBV6-1 and TRBJ2-2; 8 bases line up with TRBD1. The CDR3 is 14 residues long. V lost 4 bases, J lost 3 bases, and 1 base stayed unmatched. Germline V gene sequence: CDR1 MNHNS, CDR2 SASEGT. The CDR3 region has the DNA TGTGCCAGCAGTGTGGGACAGGACACCGGGGAGCTGTTTTTT. This translates into CASSVGQDTGELFF.

The chain has TRBV5-8 and TRBJ1-5, with D unresolved. Germline loops: CDR1 SGHTS, CDR2 YDEGEE. Between the trimmed V and J ends, which lost 3 bases and 11 bases, there was a span of 15 bases. This CDR3 spans 13 amino acids. The CDR3 loop reads CASSSRQTLSQHF. CDR3 nucleotide sequence: TGTGCCAGCAGCTCGCGACAAACCCTATCCCAGCATTTT. The full variable domain, its missing parts supplied by reference TRBV5-8 and TRBJ1-5, is EAGVTQSPTHLIKTRGQQATLRCSPISGHTSVYWYQQALGLGLQFLLWYDEGEERNRGNFPPRFSGRQFPNYSSELNVNALELEDSALYLCASSSRQTLSQHFGDGTRLSIL.

V usage is TRBV11-2 and J usage is TRBJ1-3; 9 nucleotides align to TRBD1. Trimming took 3 bases from V and 4 from J; bases not matched to a gene: 4. The CDR3 covers 15 residues. Germline-derived CDR1 and CDR2 are SGHAT and FQNNGV. In DNA, the CDR3 is TGTGCCAGCAGCTTTGGGACAGGGAGGGGAAACACCATATATTTT. It encodes CASSFGTGRGNTIYF.

The chain couples TRBV6-1 to TRBJ2-7; 11 positions match TRBD1. This CDR3 comprises 14 residues. V trimming: 4 bases; J trimming: 3 bases; junction bases outside the gene matches: 2. CDR1 MNHNS and CDR2 SASEGT come from the germline V gene. CDR3 bases: TGTGCCAGCAGTGCCGGGACAGGGGGCTACGAGCAGTACGTC. The encoded protein is CASSAGTGGYEQYV.

The J gene is TRBJ1-6, the V gene TRBV28; no clear D. This CDR3 has 15 residues. The V and J ends lost 5 bases and 10 bases respectively, with 18 bases between them. Germline CDR1 is MDHEN and CDR2 is SYDVKM. CDR3 in amino acids: CASSLYRVRESPLHF. CDR3 DNA sequence: TGTGCCAGCAGTCTTTACCGGGTGAGGGAATCACCCCTCCACTTT.

This clone has just one count. The rearrangement uses TRBV28 and TRBJ1-1; 7 bases are shared with TRBD1. The CDR3 is made up of 14 amino acids. Per the germline V gene, CDR1 is MDHEN and CDR2 is SYDVKM. The V and J ends lost 5 bases and 1 base, in that order; junction bases with no gene match: 4. This chain's CDR3 is CASSPGQANTEAFF. For the CDR3, the DNA is TGTGCCAGCAGTCCAGGACAGGCGAACACTGAAGCTTTCTTT.

The genes are TRBV28 and TRBJ2-7, with 8 bases that match TRBD1. Germline values: CDR1 MDHEN, CDR2 SYDVKM. This CDR3 spans 17 amino acids. With V trimmed by 3 bases and J by 3 bases, 13 bases remained unmatched. Here the CDR3 DNA reads TGTGCCAGCAGTTTCTGCCCCTGGACAGGGAATAGCTACGAGCAGTACGTC. It encodes CASSFCPWTGNSYEQYV.

V gene TRBV29-1 combines with J gene TRBJ2-2; the match to TRBD2 covers 10 bases. V was pared by 1 base and J by 0 bases, with 14 bases of the junction left unmatched. The CDR3 extends over 20 amino acids. Germline-derived CDR1 and CDR2 are SQVTM and ANQGSEA. CDR3 DNA: TGCAGCGTTGAAGTGTTTCGAGCGGGGGGGCCGGTGGCGAACACCGGGGAGCTGTTTTTT. Translation gives CSVEVFRAGGPVANTGELFF.

This clone was found once. The J gene is TRBJ1-2, the V gene TRBV7-9; possible D gene TRBD1, 6 bases. V was shortened by 2 bases and J by 10 bases, with 14 bases between the two germline ends. The CDR3 extends over 13 amino acids. Germline V CDR1 and CDR2: SEHNR, FQNEAQ (reference sequence). The CDR3 DNA is TGTGCCAGCAGCTTACAACAGGGCTCCGACTACACCTTC. As protein: CASSLQQGSDYTF.

The chain links TRBV6-1 to TRBJ2-7; 9 bases match TRBD1. The CDR3 runs 13 residues. With V trimmed by 8 bases and J by 3 bases, 5 bases remained unmatched. Germline-derived CDR1 and CDR2 are MNHNS and SASEGT. The CDR3 DNA sequence: TGTGCCAGCCGGACAGGGGTAGACTACGAGCAGTACTTC. Encoded protein: CASRTGVDYEQYF.

The V and J genes are TRBV6-1 and TRBJ1-1; the match to TRBD1 covers 7 bases. Germline values: CDR1 MNHNS, CDR2 SASEGT. This CDR3 spans 13 amino acids. Trimming took 6 bases from V and 3 from J; bases not matched to a gene: 4. The CDR3 here is CASRDRSYTEAFF. Here the CDR3 DNA reads TGTGCCAGCAGGGACAGGTCCTACACTGAAGCTTTCTTT.

The chain links TRBV5-4 to TRBJ2-3; TRBD2 aligns across 7 bases. The V and J ends lost 0 bases and 6 bases, in that order; junction bases with no gene match: 10. Germline V gene data show CDR1 as SGHNT and CDR2 as YYREEE (reference sequence). The CDR3 is 16 amino acids. The CDR3 region has the DNA TGTGCCAGCAGCTTGGCCGTCACGGGGGGACGTGATACGCAGTATTTT. Translating it yields CASSLAVTGGRDTQYF. The entire variable domain, with the rest obtained from reference TRBV5-4 and TRBJ2-3, is as follows: ETGVTQSPTHLIKTRGQQVTLRCSSQSGHNTVSWYQQALGQGPQFIFQYYREEENGRGNFPPRFSGLQFPNYSSELNVNALELDDSALYLCASSLAVTGGRDTQYFGPGTRLTVL.

The chain links TRBV4-1 to TRBJ1-4; D is unclear. The V gene lost 5 bases and the J gene lost 2 bases, with 15 bases spanning the gap. The germline gives CDR1 MGHRA, CDR2 YSYEKL. This CDR3 has 16 amino acids. The CDR3 sequence is CASSKGRGRTNEKLFF. CDR3 sequence (DNA): TGCGCCAGCAGCAAAGGCCGGGGAAGGACTAATGAAAAACTGTTTTTT.

This clone was recorded once. V gene TRBV9 combines with J gene TRBJ1-6; D is unclear. V shed 3 bases and J shed 8 bases, with 15 bases lying between them. The CDR3 is made up of 15 amino acids. CDR1 is SGDLS, CDR2 YYNGEE, per germline. CDR3 in amino acids: CASSGDGIFYSPLHF. The CDR3 nucleotides read TGTGCCAGCAGCGGCGACGGGATATTTTATTCACCCCTCCACTTT.

This CDR3 reads CASSNPFGQGNSPLHF. As DNA, the CDR3 is TGTGCCAGTAGTAACCCCTTCGGACAGGGTAATTCACCCCTCCACTTT. The J gene is TRBJ1-6, the V gene TRBV19, with 8 bases aligning to TRBD1. The V gene end was trimmed by 4 bases and the J gene end by 6 bases; junction bases not matched to a gene: 8. The germline V gene encodes CDR1 LNHDA and CDR2 SQIVND (reference sequence). The CDR3 is made up of 16 amino acids.